The next 3 T cell receptor beta chains were all read from a single sample in a study of control samples from healthy donors and cancer patients. Generated by immunoSEQ multiplex PCR, the TCRdb table keeps only in-frame clones and is missing some. The table includes 150,000 to 200,000 clones, almost 90% detected once. Sequenced material: blood. All receptors come from a woman aged 45-59 years in good health.

The chain recombines TRBV19 with TRBJ2-5; TRBD1 agrees at 7 bases. The CDR3 contains 13 residues. Germline V gene sequence: CDR1 LNHDA, CDR2 SQIVND (reference sequence). V was pared by 4 bases and J by 4 bases, with 3 bases of the junction left unmatched. In DNA form, the CDR3 reads TGTGCCAGTAGTAAGACAGGGCCAGAGACCCAGTACTTC. Protein sequence: CASSKTGPETQYF.

About this clone itself: This CDR3 fails to terminate in the conserved phenylalanine or tryptophan, so it likely reflects a read error. No DNA is shown, since the ends of the CDR3 on it are uncertain; the CDR3 is the one TCRdb lists. The chain combines TRBV7-6 with TRBJ2-7; the table assigns TRBD1, which was not confirmed against the DNA. The CDR3 contains 10 residues when both ends are counted. Germline assignment: CDR1 SGHVS and CDR2 FNYEAQ. CDR3: CASSLSYQGI.

The V call is TRBV2, the J call TRBJ2-2; D ambiguous. V lost 2 bases to trimming and J lost 0 bases, with 4 bases between them. Per the germline V gene, CDR1 is SNHLY and CDR2 is FYNNEI. This CDR3 comprises 14 residues. The CDR3 reads CASSELTNTGELFF. The CDR3 bases are TGTGCCAGCAGTGAATTGACGAACACCGGGGAGCTGTTTTTT.